The 17 T cell receptor beta chains reported below all come from one sample, sequenced in a study of blood T cell repertoires in COVID-19. Repertoires were generated with immunoSEQ multiplex PCR, while TCRdb's copy carries only in-frame clones and drops some. The table shows roughly 400,000 clones, with about 90% occurring only once. The sample was PBMCs or T cells enriched from blood (not recorded which). The receptors shown here come from a young woman who had recovered from COVID-19.

The chain links TRBV25-1 to TRBJ1-5; D is perhaps TRBD1 (5 bases). In germline, CDR1 is MGHDK, CDR2 SYGVNS. The CDR3 spans 15 residues. V was pared by 2 bases and J by 4 bases, with 12 bases between. CDR3 nucleotides: TGTGCCAGCAGTGAAGGGGGGGGTAGGAATCAGCCCCAGCATTTT. This encodes CASSEGGGRNQPQHF. The complete variable domain, with remaining parts taken from reference TRBV25-1 and TRBJ1-5, reads EADIYQTPRYLVIGTGKKITLECSQTMGHDKMYWYQQDPGMELHLIHYSYGVNSTEKGDLSSESTVSRIRTEHFPLTLESARPSHTSQYLCASSEGGGRNQPQHFGDGTRLSIL.

The rearrangement joins TRBV14 to TRBJ2-4, with 12 bases identical to TRBD2. This CDR3 contains 23 residues. V shed 5 bases and J 0 bases; nucleotides not matched to a gene: 23. CDR1 and CDR2 (germline): SGHDN, FVKESK. The CDR3 DNA is TGTGCCAGCAGCGAGAGACTAGCGGGAGTTTCCGTGACTAAACCGCTAGCCAAAAACATTCAGTACTTC. It encodes CASSERLAGVSVTKPLAKNIQYF. Variable domain in full (rest from reference TRBV14 and TRBJ2-4): EAGVTQFPSHSVIEKGQTVTLRCDPISGHDNLYWYRRVMGKEIKFLLHFVKESKQDESGMPNNRFLAERTGGTYSTLKVQPAELEDSGVYFCASSERLAGVSVTKPLAKNIQYFGAGTRLSVL.

CDR3 in amino acids: CASSYRGNPLSYEQYF. The CDR3, as DNA: TGTGCCAGCAGTTACAGAGGGAATCCCCTCTCCTACGAGCAGTACTTC. The chain has TRBV6-5 and TRBJ2-7; tentative D call: TRBD2 (5 bases). Trimming cost V 2 bases and J 0 bases, with 14 bases left between them. This CDR3 has 16 residues. Germline V gene data show CDR1 as MNHEY and CDR2 as SVGAGI.

This chain uses TRBV3-1 (or the pseudogene TRBV3-2) with TRBJ1-2; 9 bases line up with TRBD1. With V trimmed by 3 bases and J by 2 bases, 4 bases remained unmatched. The CDR3 has 15 residues. Germline V gives CDR1 LGHDT, CDR2 YNNKEL (reference sequence). The CDR3 DNA follows: TGTGCCAGCAGCCAGGGGACAGGGCCCAACTATGGCTACACCTTC. Its protein is CASSQGTGPNYGYTF.

The chain uses TRBV19 and TRBJ2-1; D possibly corresponds to TRBD1 (6 bases). V was trimmed by 3 bases and J by 6 bases, leaving 15 bases between them. CDR1 and CDR2 from the germline V gene are LNHDA and SQIVND (reference sequence). The CDR3 is 15 residues long. The CDR3 loop reads CASSITGTGTNEQFF. DNA for the CDR3: TGTGCCAGTAGTATTACAGGGACCGGAACCAATGAGCAGTTCTTC.

The chain has TRBV9 and TRBJ2-3; the match to TRBD2 covers 10 bases. This CDR3 comprises 16 residues. Germline V CDR1 and CDR2: SGDLS, YYNGEE. The V gene end was trimmed by 2 bases and the J gene end by 1 base; junction bases not matched to a gene: 4. The CDR3 loop reads CASSVSGGAGTDTQYF. Here the CDR3 DNA reads TGTGCCAGCAGCGTCAGCGGGGGGGCGGGCACAGATACGCAGTATTTT.

V and J are TRBV10-3 and TRBJ1-5, with 10 bases identical to TRBD1. CDR1 is ENHRY and CDR2 is SYGVKD in the germline V gene. The CDR3 contains 16 residues. Trimming took 1 base from V and 2 from J; bases not matched to a gene: 2. For the CDR3, the DNA is TGTGCCATCAGTGAGTACGGGACAGGGGGCAATCAGCCCCAGCATTTT. Amino acids: CAISEYGTGGNQPQHF.

This chain links TRBV7-2 with TRBJ2-5; 7 positions agree with TRBD2. Per germline, CDR1 SGHTA and CDR2 FQGNSA. The V and J ends lost 11 bases and 1 base, in that order; junction bases with no gene match: 10. The CDR3 sequence is 14 residues long. The DNA of the CDR3 is TGTGCCTCTACTCCGGGGGGTTCCCAAGAGACCCAGTACTTC. Its translation is CASTPGGSQETQYF.

CDR3 sequence reads: CASSFQGQVNTEAFF. For the CDR3, the DNA is TGCGCCAGCAGCTTTCAGGGGCAGGTGAACACTGAAGCTTTCTTT. The rearrangement joins TRBV5-1 to TRBJ1-1, with D perhaps TRBD1 (6 bases). V lost 2 bases and J 0 bases, leaving 11 bases between the germline ends. Per the germline V gene, CDR1 is SGHRS and CDR2 is YFSETQ. CDR3 length equals 15 residues. The whole variable domain, remainder taken from reference TRBV5-1 and TRBJ1-1, is KAGVTQTPRYLIKTRGQQVTLSCSPISGHRSVSWYQQTPGQGLQFLFEYFSETQRNKGNFPGRFSGRQFSNSRSEMNVSTLELGDSALYLCASSFQGQVNTEAFFGQGTRLTVV.

V usage is TRBV6-1 and J usage is TRBJ2-7, with D perhaps TRBD1 (6 bases). Germline assignment: CDR1 MNHNS and CDR2 SASEGT. The CDR3 covers 14 residues. Deletions cut 0 bases from V and 0 bases from J, with 6 bases between. CDR3 region: CASSEAGASYEQYF. DNA of the CDR3: TGTGCCAGCAGTGAAGCGGGGGCCTCCTACGAGCAGTACTTC.

The V call is TRBV19, the J call TRBJ2-3; D gene unclear. V lost 6 bases and J lost 0, with 16 bases in between. Per the germline V gene, CDR1 is LNHDA and CDR2 is SQIVND (reference sequence). The CDR3 has 16 amino acids. The CDR3 spells CASSPNRPTSTDTQYF. The DNA for the CDR3 is TGTGCCAGTAGCCCCAACAGACCTACTAGCACAGATACGCAGTATTTT.

This chain connects TRBV3-1 (or the pseudogene TRBV3-2) to TRBJ2-1, with TRBD2 matching 7 bases. In germline, CDR1 is LGHDT, CDR2 YNNKEL (reference sequence). Losses at the gene ends were 3 bases for V and 7 bases for J; bases not matched to a gene: 6. The CDR3 spans 14 residues. The CDR3 DNA is TGTGCCAGCAGCCACCAGCGGGGCCCAAATGAGCAGTTCTTC. Its translation is CASSHQRGPNEQFF.

The count of this clone is one. The chain recombines TRBV27 with TRBJ2-6; 7 nucleotides agree with TRBD1. The V gene's germline CDR1 is MNHEY and CDR2 SMNVEV (reference sequence). Trimming took 1 base from V and 3 from J; bases not matched to a gene: 0. The CDR3 length is 15 residues. The CDR3 protein is CASSLWDSGANVLTF. CDR3 bases: TGTGCCAGCAGTTTATGGGACAGTGGGGCCAACGTCCTGACTTTC. Full variable domain (missing parts from reference TRBV27 and TRBJ2-6): EAQVTQNPRYLITVTGKKLTVTCSQNMNHEYMSWYRQDPGLGLRQIYYSMNVEVTDKGDVPEGYKVSRKEKRNFPLILESPSPNQTSLYFCASSLWDSGANVLTFGAGSRLTVL.

The genes are TRBV5-1 and TRBJ2-2; the match to TRBD2 covers 8 bases. Germline V gives CDR1 SGHRS, CDR2 YFSETQ. This CDR3 comprises 18 residues. V lost 5 bases, J lost 0 bases, and 12 bases stayed unmatched. CDR3 sequence: CASRGDGLGLANTGELFF. The CDR3 nucleotides are TGCGCCAGCAGAGGGGACGGTCTGGGACTAGCGAACACCGGGGAGCTGTTTTTT.

This sequence joins TRBV6-5 and TRBJ1-6; perhaps TRBD1 as D (6 bases). Trimming took off 5 bases at V and 13 bases at J, with 12 bases between the two ends. The CDR3 consists of 12 residues. The germline V gene encodes CDR1 MNHEY and CDR2 SVGAGI. CDR3 sequence (DNA): TGTGCCAGCAGTCCTTGGACAGTCCCCCTCCACTTT. Translated, it gives CASSPWTVPLHF.

The chain uses TRBV4-3 and TRBJ2-2; no clear D. Germline CDR1 reads LGHNA; CDR2 reads YSLEER. There are 16 residues in the CDR3. Between the trimmed V and J ends, which lost 1 base and 2 bases, there was a span of 11 bases. The CDR3 protein is CASSQVFDINTGELFF. CDR3 nucleotide sequence: TGCGCCAGCAGCCAAGTCTTCGACATCAACACCGGGGAGCTGTTTTTT.

The rearrangement uses TRBV25-1 and TRBJ1-6; possibly TRBD1 for D (6 bases). The CDR3 length is 14 residues. V was trimmed by 2 bases and J by 7 bases, leaving 9 bases between them. CDR1 and CDR2 from the germline V gene are MGHDK and SYGVNS. The CDR3 DNA is TGTGCCAGCAGTGAAGCAGGGGAGAATTCACCCCTCCACTTT. Amino acid sequence: CASSEAGENSPLHF.